This record concerns one T cell receptor beta chain sequence. Germline lookup yields CDR1 MDHEN and CDR2 SYDVKM. V was cut by 6 bases and J by 8 bases, with 17 bases left in between. The CDR3 is made up of 14 amino acids. Study processing details: Amplification from reference gene primers served as the basis for estimated nucleated cell counts. Profiled with immunoSEQ multiplex PCR; TCRdb holds only in-frame clones, not every one. The DNA gave D and trimming, while V, J and clone size come from that table. The profile shows approximately 93,000 clones, approximately 88% of them singletons. The data are from a study of blood T cell repertoires in COVID-19. The wider study: Some COVID-19 samples were acute and others convalescent; all came from the United States, Italy and Spain.

The source material was peripheral blood. The gene calls are TRBV28 and TRBJ2-1; D perhaps matches TRBD2 (5 bases). This receptor was identified in a man aged 55 to 70 with acute or convalescent COVID-19. Here the CDR3 reads CASSRPRRNDEQFF. The DNA of the CDR3 is TGTGCCAGCAGCCGCCCAAGGAGGAACGATGAGCAGTTCTTC. Full variable domain (remainder filled in from reference TRBV28 and TRBJ2-1): DVKVTQSSRYLVKRTGEKVFLECVQDMDHENMFWYRQDPGLGLRLIYFSYDVKMKEKGDIPEGYSVSREKKERFSLILESASTNQTSMYLCASSRPRRNDEQFFGPGTRLTVL.